These 20 T cell receptor beta chains originate from one sample sequenced in a study of T cells expressing NK-cell markers. Reprocessing the 5' RACE reads, TCRdb reports a single entry for every CDR3 protein and omits DNA. Its table lists 350,000 to 450,000 distinct CDR3 sequences. The sequencing sample was made of blood T cells: a sorted CD56 or NKG2C T cell subset, CD4+ or CD8+ T cells, or bulk PBMC T cells (not recorded which). These TCRs come from a man aged 18 to 69 in good health.

The chain is built from TRBV5-1 and TRBJ1-1. Germline lookup yields CDR1 SGHRS and CDR2 YFSETQ. The CDR3 is made up of 15 amino acids. The CDR3 loop reads CASNTLGAFNTEAFF.

The chain combines TRBV25-1 with TRBJ2-1; TCRdb names TRBD1, which stays unverified in the absence of DNA. The CDR3 loop spans 16 amino acids. The V gene's germline CDR1 is MGHDK and CDR2 SYGVNS. This CDR3 reads CANCGDIASAYNEQFF.

This chain connects TRBV2 to TRBJ2-2. There are 15 residues in the CDR3. CDR1 is SNHLY, CDR2 FYNNEI, per germline. The CDR3 loop reads CASRPRQPNTGELFF.

V and J are TRBV5-6 and TRBJ2-1; TCRdb returns TRBD1, unconfirmable since there is no DNA. This CDR3 is built from 16 residues. CDR1 SGHDT and CDR2 YYEEEE come from the germline V gene. CDR3 sequence: CASSFIGQLTLNEQFF.

The rearrangement uses TRBV11-2 and TRBJ2-3; the D call from TCRdb, TRBD2, cannot be confirmed without DNA. The CDR3 loop spans 17 amino acids. CDR1 is SGHAT, CDR2 FQNNGV, per germline. The CDR3 loop is CASSSRRLAGGGDTQYF.

The chain employs TRBV5-1 and TRBJ1-1. This CDR3 is built from 15 residues. Germline values: CDR1 SGHRS, CDR2 YFSETQ. The CDR3 here is CASSVTGPMNTEAFF. Looking up the rest from reference TRBV5-1 and TRBJ1-1 gives the full variable domain: KAGVTQTPRYLIKTRGQQVTLSCSPISGHRSVSWYQQTPGQGLQFLFEYFSETQRNKGNFPGRFSGRQFSNSRSEMNVSTLELGDSALYLCASSVTGPMNTEAFFGQGTRLTVV.

CDR3 sequence reads: CASSYTTSGGSGELFF. The chain joins TRBV6-5 to TRBJ2-2; TCRdb calls TRBD2, which cannot be checked without DNA. CDR3 length: 16 residues. Looked up from germline, CDR1 is MNHEY and CDR2 is SVGAGI.

This chain uses TRBV12-3 or TRBV12-4 with TRBJ2-1; TCRdb lists TRBD2, though no DNA is available to test this call. The CDR3 has 12 residues. CDR3 amino acids: CASRLRTSGQFF.

This chain joins TRBV12-3 or TRBV12-4 and TRBJ2-1; no DNA is available, so the TRBD1 call from TCRdb remains unchecked. This CDR3 has 15 amino acids. The CDR3 sequence is CASSLTGGDNNEQFF.

V gene TRBV6-1 combines with J gene TRBJ2-5. This CDR3 is 12 amino acids long. CDR1 is MNHNS, CDR2 SASEGT, per germline. This CDR3 reads CASSGAGETQYF.

The chain is built from TRBV6-1 and TRBJ2-3; no DNA is available, so the TRBD1 call from TCRdb remains unchecked. The CDR3 consists of 16 residues. Germline CDR1 reads MNHNS; CDR2 reads SASEGT. The CDR3 spells CASSESGRARTDTQYF.

V is TRBV7-9 and J is TRBJ1-4. The CDR3 length is 12 residues. In germline, CDR1 is SEHNR, CDR2 FQNEAQ (reference sequence). The CDR3 protein is CASSSLDEKLFF.

The chain has TRBV7-2 and TRBJ1-2. Germline lookup yields CDR1 SGHTA and CDR2 FQGNSA. The CDR3 has 14 residues. The CDR3 sequence is CASSEGRWMDGYTF.

The chain carries TRBV11-1 and TRBJ2-1; the D gene TCRdb calls, TRBD1, cannot be checked with no DNA. The CDR3 spans 18 residues. Germline CDR1 reads SGHAT; CDR2 reads FQDESV (reference sequence). The CDR3 protein is CASSTGTGRLRSYNEQFF.

V and J are TRBV6-5 and TRBJ2-1. CDR3 length: 12 amino acids. Looked up from germline, CDR1 is MNHEY and CDR2 is SVGAGI. CDR3 sequence: CASSSPTEEQFF.

The chain links TRBV28 to TRBJ2-1; the TRBD1 assignment by TCRdb is unverifiable without DNA. The CDR3 has 16 amino acids. The germline V gene encodes CDR1 MDHEN and CDR2 SYDVKM. CDR3 protein: CASSLGGYTSYNEQFF. Complete variable domain (other parts from reference TRBV28 and TRBJ2-1): DVKVTQSSRYLVKRTGEKVFLECVQDMDHENMFWYRQDPGLGLRLIYFSYDVKMKEKGDIPEGYSVSREKKERFSLILESASTNQTSMYLCASSLGGYTSYNEQFFGPGTRLTVL.

This chain connects TRBV2 to TRBJ1-1; TCRdb selects TRBD1, and the lack of DNA leaves this call unchecked. There are 14 residues in the CDR3. Per the germline V gene, CDR1 is SNHLY and CDR2 is FYNNEI. The CDR3 is CASSERTGNTEAFF.

V gene TRBV5-1 combines with J gene TRBJ2-5. Germline lookup yields CDR1 SGHRS and CDR2 YFSETQ. The CDR3 sequence is 13 residues long. CDR3 protein: CASSLKLEETQYF.

The CDR3: CASRDTNGELFF. This chain joins TRBV5-1 and TRBJ2-2; there is no DNA to check the TCRdb D call of TRBD1. Germline loops: CDR1 SGHRS, CDR2 YFSETQ. The CDR3 length is 12 residues.

The chain employs TRBV4-1 and TRBJ2-5; TCRdb's D call, TRBD1, is unchecked because there is no DNA. From germline, CDR1 is MGHRA and CDR2 YSYEKL. The CDR3 runs to 13 residues. CDR3 protein: CASRGGYRETQYF.